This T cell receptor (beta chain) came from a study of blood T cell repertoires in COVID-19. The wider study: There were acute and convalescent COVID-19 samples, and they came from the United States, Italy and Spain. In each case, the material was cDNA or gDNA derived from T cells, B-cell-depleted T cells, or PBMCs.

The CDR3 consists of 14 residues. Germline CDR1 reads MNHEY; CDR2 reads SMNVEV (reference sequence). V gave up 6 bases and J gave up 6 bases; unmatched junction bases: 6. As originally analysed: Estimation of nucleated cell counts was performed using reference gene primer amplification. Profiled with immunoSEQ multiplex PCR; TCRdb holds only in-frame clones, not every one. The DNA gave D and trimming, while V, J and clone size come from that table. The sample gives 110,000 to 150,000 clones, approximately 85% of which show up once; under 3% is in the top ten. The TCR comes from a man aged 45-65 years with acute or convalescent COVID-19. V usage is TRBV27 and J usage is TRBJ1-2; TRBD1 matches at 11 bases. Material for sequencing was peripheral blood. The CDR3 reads CASSTGTGGDGYTF. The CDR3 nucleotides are TGTGCCAGCAGCACCGGGACAGGGGGTGATGGCTACACCTTC.